This entry describes one T cell receptor beta chain. The sample comes from a study of blood T cell repertoires in COVID-19. Seattle researchers signed up patients amid active infection and tracked them longitudinally. Germline-derived CDR1 and CDR2 are SGDLS and YYNGEE. There are 14 residues in the CDR3. V was clipped by 1 base and J by 6 bases; unmatched bases: 1. The repertoire was sequenced with immunoSEQ multiplex PCR; TCRdb's copy has only in-frame clones and lacks some. This sample has about 170,000 clones, with roughly 80% found just once. The source material was peripheral blood. This clonotype was sampled from a woman in her sixties or seventies with COVID-19, enrolled during active disease. The chain links TRBV9 to TRBJ2-4; 10 bases are a match to TRBD2. In DNA form, the CDR3 reads TGTGCCAGCAGCGTATTAGCGGGAGGAAACATTCAGTACTTC. Its translation: CASSVLAGGNIQYF.